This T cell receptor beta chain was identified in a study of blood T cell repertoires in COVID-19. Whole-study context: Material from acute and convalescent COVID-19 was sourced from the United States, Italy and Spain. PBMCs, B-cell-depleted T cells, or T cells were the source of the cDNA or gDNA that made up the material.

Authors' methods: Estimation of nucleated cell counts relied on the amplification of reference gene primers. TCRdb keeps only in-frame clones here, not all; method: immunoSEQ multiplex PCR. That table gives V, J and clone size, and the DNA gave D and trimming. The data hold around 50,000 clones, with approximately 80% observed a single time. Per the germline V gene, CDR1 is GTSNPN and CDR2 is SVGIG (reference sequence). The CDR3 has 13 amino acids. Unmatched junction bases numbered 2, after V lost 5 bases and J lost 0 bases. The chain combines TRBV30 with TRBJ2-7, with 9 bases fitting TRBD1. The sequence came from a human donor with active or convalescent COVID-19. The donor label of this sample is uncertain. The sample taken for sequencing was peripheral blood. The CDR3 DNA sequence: TGTGCCTGGCAGACAGGGGGCTCCTACGAGCAGTACTTC. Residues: CAWQTGGSYEQYF.